Listed here are 24 T cell receptor beta chains from one sample, sequenced in a study of blood T cell repertoires in COVID-19. The method was immunoSEQ multiplex PCR; TCRdb's version includes in-frame clones alone and lacks a portion of them. The sample includes approximately 120,000 clones, 86% seen only once; the top ten take 5% to 6.5%. Sequencing input: peripheral blood. These receptors were obtained from a human donor in a cohort sampled during active COVID-19.

The rearrangement links TRBV2 to TRBJ1-5; 8 bases are a match to TRBD1. This CDR3 has 15 residues. Germline CDR1 and CDR2: SNHLY and FYNNEI. With V trimmed by 6 bases and J by 6 bases, 10 bases remained unmatched. CDR3 DNA sequence: TGTGCCAGCAGCGACGACAGGGGCGCGGGTCAGCCCCAGCATTTT. This sequence encodes CASSDDRGAGQPQHF.

This chain joins TRBV11-2 and TRBJ1-5; D perhaps matches TRBD1 (6 bases). The CDR3 is made up of 14 amino acids. V dropped 2 bases and J dropped 10 bases, with 15 bases sitting between them. The germline gives CDR1 SGHAT, CDR2 FQNNGV. CDR3 coding DNA: TGTGCCAGCAGCTTACGAAGGGGGGGGACCCCCCAGCATTTT. As protein: CASSLRRGGTPQHF.

CDR3 residues: CATSPIGAGGGYTF. CDR3 nucleotides: TGTGCCACCAGCCCTATAGGGGCAGGGGGCGGCTACACCTTC. The chain has TRBV15 and TRBJ1-2, with TRBD1 matching 8 bases. Germline-derived CDR1 and CDR2 are LNHNV and YYDKDF (reference sequence). The CDR3 is 14 amino acids. Trimming took 5 bases from V and 8 from J; bases not matched to a gene: 10.

This sequence joins TRBV7-3 and TRBJ2-1, with D uncertain. Germline assignment: CDR1 SGHTA and CDR2 FQGTGA. The CDR3 has 13 amino acids. V was pared by 5 bases and J by 6 bases, with 11 bases between. The chain's CDR3 is CASSRFNTNEQFF. In nucleotides, the CDR3 is TGTGCCAGCAGCCGTTTCAACACCAATGAGCAGTTCTTC.

The gene calls are TRBV7-9 and TRBJ1-2; the D gene is possibly TRBD1 (5 bases). Germline-derived CDR1 and CDR2 are SEHNR and FQNEAQ (reference sequence). This CDR3 contains 15 residues. V lost 1 base and J lost 2, with 11 bases in between. The CDR3 bases are TGTGCCAGCAGCTTAGATAGGACATTCAACTATGGCTACACCTTC. This translates into CASSLDRTFNYGYTF.

Concerning this clone itself: This CDR3 is also generated by other DNA sequences in the sample. J is TRBJ1-2 and V is TRBV28, with D maybe TRBD1 (5 bases). V dropped 3 bases and J dropped 0 bases, with 11 bases sitting between them. The CDR3 extends over 15 amino acids. CDR1 is MDHEN, CDR2 SYDVKM, per germline. This CDR3 reads CASSFRTGANYGYTF. The CDR3 DNA reads TGTGCCAGCAGTTTCCGTACAGGCGCTAACTATGGCTACACCTTC.

V and J are TRBV2 and TRBJ1-5, with D uncertain. The CDR3 totals 14 residues. The V gene lost 2 bases and the J gene lost 2 bases, with 7 bases spanning the gap. Germline V CDR1 and CDR2: SNHLY, FYNNEI. CDR3 amino acids: CASSERRGNQPQHF. The CDR3 DNA is TGTGCCAGCAGTGAAAGACGGGGCAATCAGCCCCAGCATTTT. Combining the CDR3 with reference TRBV2 and TRBJ1-5 gives the whole variable domain EPEVTQTPSHQVTQMGQEVILRCVPISNHLYFYWYRQILGQKVEFLVSFYNNEISEKSEIFDDQFSVERPDGSNFTLKIRSTKLEDSAMYFCASSERRGNQPQHFGDGTRLSIL.

In its sample, this clone was seen a few times. The J gene is TRBJ1-2, the V gene TRBV15, with 9 bases aligning to TRBD1. The J segment lost 5 bases and the V segment lost 0 bases, leaving 16 bases of the junction unmatched. This CDR3 is built from 19 residues. CDR1 and CDR2 from the germline V gene are LNHNV and YYDKDF (reference sequence). The CDR3 region is CATSRDRGQGLDRKYGYTF. CDR3 nucleotides: TGTGCCACCAGCAGAGATCGGGGACAGGGCCTGGACAGAAAGTATGGCTACACCTTC.

This clone is medium-sized (0.01 to 0.1%) in the sample. The V gene is TRBV29-1, the J gene TRBJ2-1; 11 nucleotides align to TRBD1. The CDR3 is 15 residues long. The V gene's germline CDR1 is SQVTM and CDR2 ANQGSEA. V lost 3 bases to trimming and J lost 3 bases; unmatched junction nucleotides: 4. The CDR3 nucleotides read TGCAGCGTTGACGGACAGGGGGCGGTCTACAATGAGCAGTTCTTC. Translating it yields CSVDGQGAVYNEQFF.

This chain uses TRBV15 with TRBJ2-1; 7 nucleotides match TRBD1. Trimming took 3 bases from V and 4 from J; bases not matched to a gene: 9. This CDR3 has 16 amino acids. Germline V gives CDR1 LNHNV, CDR2 YYDKDF (reference sequence). CDR3 residues: CATSSPGQARYNEQFF. CDR3 DNA: TGTGCCACCAGCAGCCCCGGACAGGCGAGATACAATGAGCAGTTCTTC.

This clone appeared once. This chain uses TRBV11-2 with TRBJ1-1; D unclear. Germline V gene lookup returns CDR1 SGHAT and CDR2 FQNNGV. This CDR3 has 14 residues. V was shortened by 0 bases and J by 2 bases, with 7 bases between the two germline ends. The CDR3 sequence: CASSLDLPNTEAFF. The CDR3 DNA sequence: TGTGCCAGCAGCTTAGATCTCCCTAACACTGAAGCTTTCTTT.

The J gene is TRBJ2-2, the V gene TRBV5-1; 10 nucleotides line up with TRBD1. CDR1 and CDR2 (germline): SGHRS, YFSETQ. Losses at the gene ends were 0 bases for V and 1 base for J; bases not matched to a gene: 0. The CDR3 is 16 amino acids. As DNA, the CDR3 is TGCGCCAGCAGCTTGGGGACAGGGGGGAACACCGGGGAGCTGTTTTTT. Its protein product is CASSLGTGGNTGELFF.

V gene TRBV27 combines with J gene TRBJ2-7; 9 nucleotides align to TRBD1. The CDR3 extends over 14 amino acids. The trim removed 2 bases at V and 4 bases at J, leaving 3 bases unmatched. The V gene's germline CDR1 is MNHEY and CDR2 SMNVEV (reference sequence). CDR3 coding DNA: TGTGCCAGCAGTTTACGACAGGGGGAGTACGAGCAGTACTTC. The encoded protein is CASSLRQGEYEQYF.

This clone was observed a handful of times. This chain connects TRBV5-4 to TRBJ2-2, with 9 bases identical to TRBD1. The CDR3 is 15 amino acids. Per germline, CDR1 SGHNT and CDR2 YYREEE (reference sequence). Trimming at V came to 0 bases and at J to 7 bases, leaving 4 bases not matched to a gene. CDR3 bases: TGTGCCAGCAGCTTGGACAGGGGGCAGGACGGGGAGCTGTTTTTT. Amino acid sequence: CASSLDRGQDGELFF.

This clone was counted a few times. The chain has TRBV10-3 and TRBJ1-5, with D hard to call. Trimming removed 8 bases at V and 5 bases at J, with 16 bases between. CDR1 ENHRY and CDR2 SYGVKD come from the germline V gene. CDR3 length equals 14 residues. CDR3 nucleotides: TGTGCCATCTCTTCGGGGATCGAGGATCAGCCCCAGCATTTT. Translated, it gives CAISSGIEDQPQHF.

The rearrangement uses TRBV11-2 and TRBJ1-5; D may be TRBD1 (5 bases). The CDR3 totals 13 residues. Deletions cut 5 bases from V and 7 bases from J, with 12 bases between. Looked up from germline, CDR1 is SGHAT and CDR2 is FQNNGV. Here the CDR3 DNA reads TGTGCCAGCAGCAGTTCAGGGTACCAGCCCCAGCATTTT. It translates to CASSSSGYQPQHF.

This clone was observed a single time. CDR3 protein: CAGLLAGSYEQYF. The CDR3 nucleotides read TGTGCCGGCTTACTAGCGGGATCCTACGAGCAGTACTTC. The J gene is TRBJ2-7, the V gene TRBV30; 10 bases are a match to TRBD2. V trimming: 8 bases; J trimming: 1 base; junction bases outside the gene matches: 5. Germline CDR1 is GTSNPN and CDR2 is SVGIG (reference sequence). The CDR3 spans 13 residues.

The chain recombines TRBV7-2 with TRBJ2-7; possible D gene TRBD1, 5 bases. The CDR3 is 14 amino acids. Trimming removed 5 bases from V and 5 bases from J, with 16 bases in between. CDR1 SGHTA and CDR2 FQGNSA come from the germline V gene. DNA for the CDR3: TGTGCCAGCAGCCCTCCGCCAGGGTTAAACGAGCAGTACTTC. This encodes CASSPPPGLNEQYF.

The V call is TRBV7-8, the J call TRBJ2-2; 8 bases map to TRBD1. The germline gives CDR1 SGHVS, CDR2 FQNEAQ. The CDR3 spans 16 residues. V trimming: 1 base; J trimming: 2 bases; junction bases outside the gene matches: 3. The CDR3 DNA follows: TGTGCCAGCAGCTTAGTACAGGGGGTAAACACCGGGGAGCTGTTTTTT. Its protein is CASSLVQGVNTGELFF.

The chain links TRBV9 to TRBJ1-2; 7 bases are shared with TRBD1. This CDR3 has 14 residues. The germline CDR1 and CDR2 sequences are SGDLS and YYNGEE. Unmatched junction bases numbered 5, after V lost 4 bases and J lost 2 bases. For the CDR3, the DNA is TGTGCCAGCAGCCCCCAGGGACAGAACTATGGCTACACCTTC. Residues: CASSPQGQNYGYTF.

This chain links TRBV12-3 or TRBV12-4 with TRBJ1-4; D remains unclear. Between the trimmed V and J ends, which lost 4 bases and 6 bases, there was a span of 9 bases. The CDR3 is 13 amino acids. The chain's CDR3 is CASSSLQDEKLFF. The CDR3 coding sequence is TGTGCCAGCAGTTCTCTGCAGGATGAAAAACTGTTTTTT.

The chain combines TRBV12-5 with TRBJ1-4; D call uncertain. CDR1 is LGHNT, CDR2 FRNRAP, per germline. The CDR3 consists of 14 residues. With 6 bases removed from V and 8 bases from J, the gap between germline ends came to 16 bases. DNA for the CDR3: TGTGCTAGTGGCCTGGACTATGAGGAGGAAAAACTGTTTTTT. It is translated as CASGLDYEEEKLFF.

The V gene is TRBV5-5, the J gene TRBJ2-5; D is unresolved. Germline loops: CDR1 SGHKS, CDR2 YYEKEE (reference sequence). Trimming shortened V by 2 bases and J by 3 bases, and 5 bases separated the two germline ends. The CDR3 spans 12 residues. CDR3: CASSFPEETQYF. DNA of the CDR3: TGTGCCAGCAGCTTTCCTGAAGAGACCCAGTACTTC.

The CDR3 coding sequence is TGTGCCAGTAGTATCAAACGGGGGACAGGGGGCTATCAGCCCCAGCATTTT. It codes for CASSIKRGTGGYQPQHF. The rearrangement uses TRBV19 and TRBJ1-5, with TRBD1 matching 12 bases. This CDR3 is 17 amino acids long. In germline, CDR1 is LNHDA, CDR2 SQIVND (reference sequence). J lost 5 bases, V lost 3 bases, and 8 bases had no gene match.